Below are 2 T cell receptor beta chains sequenced from a single sample in a study of T cells in Graves' hyperthyroidism and ophthalmopathy (dated by TCRdb to the late 2010s). The method was multiplex PCR. Sequencing instrument: Illumina HiSeq 2000. TCR beta CDR3 regions were amplified from RNA transcripts. For the first round of RT-PCR on the TCR CDR3, the HTBI primer set was used together with the Qiagen OneStep RT-PCR kit. TCRdb took the public reads, trimmed them with fastp at Q25, ran MiXCR for clone calling and kept in-frame beta chains. Identical CDR3 proteins give one entry, which carries the most common genes and DNA. The sample includes about half a million distinct CDR3 sequences, with about a fifth observed a single time. The ten largest account for about 25% of the sample. The sequenced sample consisted of blood. The receptor source for this set is a man between 18 and 29 years old with Graves' hyperthyroidism.

At least ten counts were recorded for this clonotype. The chain uses TRBV20-1 and TRBJ1-6; possible D gene TRBD1, 5 bases. V lost 3 bases, J lost 5 bases, and 11 bases lay in between. Germline CDR1 and CDR2: DFQATT and SNEGSKA (reference sequence). This CDR3 region has 14 residues. CDR3 protein: CSARGTVDNSPLHF. CDR3 coding DNA: TGCAGTGCTAGGGGGACCGTTGATAATTCACCCCTCCACTTT.

V gene TRBV15 combines with J gene TRBJ2-7, with D perhaps matching TRBD1 (5 bases). The CDR3 contains 16 residues. V was pared by 4 bases and J by 4 bases, with 20 bases between. The germline CDR1 and CDR2 sequences are LNHNV and YYDKDF (reference sequence). The CDR3 region has the DNA TGTGCCACCAGCACCCTCCCTCTTACAGGACCTTACGAGCAGTACTTC. It yields the protein CATSTLPLTGPYEQYF.